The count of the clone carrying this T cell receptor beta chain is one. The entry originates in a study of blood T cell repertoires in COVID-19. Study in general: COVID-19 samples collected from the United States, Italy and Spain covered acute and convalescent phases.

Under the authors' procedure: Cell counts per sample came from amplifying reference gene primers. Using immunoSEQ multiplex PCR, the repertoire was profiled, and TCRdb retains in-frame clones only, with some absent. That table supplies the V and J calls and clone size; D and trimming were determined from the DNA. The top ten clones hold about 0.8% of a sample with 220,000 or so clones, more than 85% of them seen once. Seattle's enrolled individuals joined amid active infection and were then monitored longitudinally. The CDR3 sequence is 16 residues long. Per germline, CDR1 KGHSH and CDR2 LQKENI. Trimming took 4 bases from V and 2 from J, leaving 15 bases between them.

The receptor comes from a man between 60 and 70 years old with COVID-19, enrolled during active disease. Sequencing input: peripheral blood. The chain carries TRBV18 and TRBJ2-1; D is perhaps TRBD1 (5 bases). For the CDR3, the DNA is TGTGCCAGCTCACAACTGCAGGGCGGCCCCTACAATGAGCAGTTCTTC. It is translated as CASSQLQGGPYNEQFF.